The 3 T cell receptor beta chains below come from one sample, sequenced in a study of shared clonotypes between healthy human individuals. Assay used: immunoSEQ multiplex PCR; TCRdb lists only in-frame clones, some missing. Of roughly 1 million clones listed, about 74% were seen once; the top ten hold approximately 1.5%. The sample comprised memory CD4+ T cells sorted from blood. Subset noted: CD45RA-negative fraction. These receptors came from a man between 18 and 29 years old in good health.

This chain connects TRBV6-1 to TRBJ2-6; D not certain. Trimming took 3 bases from V and 3 from J, leaving 12 bases between them. This CDR3 is 16 amino acids long. Germline-derived CDR1 and CDR2 are MNHNS and SASEGT. CDR3 DNA sequence: TGTGCCAGCAGTGAGGGCTCGTGGGGTGGGGCCAACGTCCTGACTTTC. This sequence encodes CASSEGSWGGANVLTF.

The J gene is TRBJ1-2, the V gene TRBV28; D gene unclear. V was trimmed by 2 bases and J by 2 bases, leaving 9 bases between them. The germline CDR1 and CDR2 sequences are MDHEN and SYDVKM. There are 14 residues in the CDR3. CDR3 nucleotides: TGTGCCAGCAGTTTAGCAGATCAGAACTATGGCTACACCTTC. This translates into CASSLADQNYGYTF.

The chain combines TRBV5-6 with TRBJ2-1, with 11 bases lining up with TRBD1. The CDR3 is 16 residues long. The germline V gene encodes CDR1 SGHDT and CDR2 YYEEEE. Losses at the gene ends were 2 bases for V and 7 bases for J; bases not matched to a gene: 8. CDR3: CASSLAGQGDKNEQFF. CDR3 in DNA: TGTGCCAGCAGCTTAGCGGGACAGGGGGACAAAAATGAGCAGTTCTTC.